One sample yielded the 12 T cell receptor beta chains listed below, sequenced in a study of CD8+ T cells in alopecia areata (dated by TCRdb to 2016 to 2019). The protocol used for the library was the immunoSEQ multiplex PCR assay. RNA was extracted from all samples and reverse transcribed into cDNA as template for TCR sequencing. The table was pulled from immuneACCESS by TCRdb, which kept in-frame rearrangements only. Such tables lose some clones; where checked, under half of the loss comes from unresolved V genes, and the rest has no known cause. Counted in this sample were roughly 150,000 clones; around 57% of them appeared once. The ten biggest clones cover approximately 4.3% of the sample. Sequencing used CD4+ T cells sorted from blood. These receptors all stem from a human donor in good health.

This clone turned up a few times. The chain carries TRBV2 and TRBJ1-2; D is possibly TRBD1 (6 bases). Trimming shortened V by 6 bases and J by 7 bases, and 15 bases separated the two germline ends. This CDR3 contains 13 residues. Germline CDR1 and CDR2: SNHLY and FYNNEI. The CDR3: CASSETGEAGYTF. The CDR3, as DNA: TGTGCCAGCAGCGAGACAGGCGAAGCTGGCTACACCTTC.

The rearrangement uses TRBV30 and TRBJ2-1; 7 positions match TRBD2. There are 12 residues in the CDR3. Germline CDR1 reads GTSNPN; CDR2 reads SVGIG (reference sequence). CDR3 sequence (DNA): TGTGCGGGAGGGAAAGGATACAATGAGCAGTTCTTC. It codes for CAGGKGYNEQFF.

This clone showed up just once. J is TRBJ2-1 and V is TRBV6-4; 8 positions agree with TRBD2. The CDR3 consists of 15 residues. Germline lookup yields CDR1 MRHNA and CDR2 SNTAGT. Trimming cost V 5 bases and J 7 bases; bases outside gene matches: 10. CDR3 residues: CASSRDSGNGNEQFF. The CDR3 nucleotides are TGTGCCAGCAGTCGGGATAGCGGGAATGGTAATGAGCAGTTCTTC.

This chain uses TRBV2 with TRBJ1-5; D is undetermined. V gave up 2 bases and J gave up 3 bases, with 8 bases separating them. The CDR3 length is 14 residues. Per the germline V gene, CDR1 is SNHLY and CDR2 is FYNNEI. CDR3 amino acids: CASSEKGYNQPQHF. The CDR3 DNA follows: TGTGCCAGCAGTGAAAAAGGGTACAATCAGCCCCAGCATTTT.

The chain joins TRBV9 to TRBJ2-2, with D maybe TRBD1 (5 bases). From germline, CDR1 is SGDLS and CDR2 YYNGEE. V lost 0 bases and J 7 bases, leaving 10 bases between the germline ends. This CDR3 is 14 amino acids long. The CDR3 loop reads CASSVGGADGELFF. The CDR3 coding sequence is TGTGCCAGCAGCGTAGGGGGCGCGGACGGGGAGCTGTTTTTT.

This clone was detected once. The gene calls are TRBV30 and TRBJ2-3; 13 nucleotides agree with TRBD2. Germline values: CDR1 GTSNPN, CDR2 SVGIG (reference sequence). This CDR3 is built from 16 residues. V lost 2 bases to trimming and J lost 8 bases; unmatched junction nucleotides: 10. CDR3 bases: TGTGCCTGGAGTACGGGTACTAGCGGGAGGGCGGGTACGCAGTATTTT. It is translated as CAWSTGTSGRAGTQYF.

Only a few counts were recorded for this clone. The chain recombines TRBV10-3 with TRBJ2-5; the D is unclear. In germline, CDR1 is ENHRY, CDR2 SYGVKD. There are 13 residues in the CDR3. Trimming shortened V by 4 bases and J by 5 bases, and 11 bases separated the two germline ends. The CDR3 is CAISVGQTETQYF. The CDR3 coding sequence is TGTGCCATCAGTGTTGGGCAGACGGAGACCCAGTACTTC.

This clone came up a few times. The genes are TRBV7-2 and TRBJ1-2; D remains ambiguous. V gave up 2 bases and J gave up 2 bases, with 9 bases separating them. Germline V lookup: CDR1 SGHTA, CDR2 FQGNSA. This CDR3 spans 14 amino acids. This chain's CDR3 is CASSLTLWNYGYTF. CDR3 bases: TGTGCCAGCAGCTTAACTCTTTGGAACTATGGCTACACCTTC.

The chain couples TRBV11-2 to TRBJ2-1, with 12 bases matching TRBD2. CDR1 is SGHAT and CDR2 is FQNNGV in the germline V gene. This CDR3 is 16 amino acids long. V gave up 5 bases and J gave up 2 bases; unmatched junction bases: 4. The CDR3 sequence is CASSRLAGVTYNEQFF. In DNA form, the CDR3 reads TGTGCCAGCAGCCGACTAGCGGGAGTTACCTACAATGAGCAGTTCTTC.

V is TRBV11-2 and J is TRBJ2-1; maybe TRBD1 (6 bases). Germline values: CDR1 SGHAT, CDR2 FQNNGV. This CDR3 comprises 16 residues. V gave up 3 bases and J gave up 1 base, with 13 bases separating them. CDR3 residues: CASSFRTEWSYNEQFF. Here the CDR3 DNA reads TGTGCCAGCAGCTTCCGGACAGAGTGGTCCTACAATGAGCAGTTCTTC.

This clone was seen only a few times. Written as DNA, the CDR3 is TGTGCCAGCAGCCAAAGCGGGGATGCCCGGGCCCAGTACTTC. Translation: CASSQSGDARAQYF. The chain couples TRBV14 to TRBJ2-5; 7 nucleotides line up with TRBD2. V shed 2 bases, J shed 9 bases, and the junction held 9 bases outside the gene matches. This CDR3 is built from 14 residues. Germline V gives CDR1 SGHDN, CDR2 FVKESK.

The gene calls are TRBV25-1 and TRBJ2-5, with 7 nucleotides matching TRBD2. V shed 3 bases and J 5 bases; nucleotides not matched to a gene: 6. CDR1 is MGHDK, CDR2 SYGVNS, per germline. This CDR3 comprises 14 residues. The CDR3, as DNA: TGTGCCAGCAGTGATCCAGCCGGGGGGGAGACCCAGTACTTC. Amino acids: CASSDPAGGETQYF.